Detailed here is one T cell receptor (beta chain). Germline V gene data show CDR1 as MNHEY and CDR2 as SMNVEV (reference sequence). This CDR3 has 17 amino acids. Trimming at V came to 6 bases and at J to 4 bases, leaving 10 bases not matched to a gene. This sample is part of a study of blood T cell repertoires in COVID-19. Whole-study context: Sites across the United States, Italy and Spain contributed samples from acute and convalescent COVID-19. From T cells, B-cell-depleted T cells, or PBMCs came the material, which was cDNA or gDNA.

Original processing notes: Amplifying reference gene primers gave estimates of nucleated cell counts. The data were produced by immunoSEQ multiplex PCR, yet TCRdb's version contains in-frame clones alone and is incomplete. That table supplies the V and J calls and clone size; D and trimming were determined from the DNA. Of about 120,000 clones in the sample, 70% to 90% were seen once. The source of this sequence is a man in his forties with acute or convalescent COVID-19. The chain couples TRBV27 to TRBJ2-1; 12 nucleotides match TRBD2. Source material: peripheral blood. The DNA of the CDR3 is TGTGCCAGCAGAACGACCATACTAGCGGGGGGATACAATGAGCAGTTCTTC. Translated, it gives CASRTTILAGGYNEQFF.